Listed below are T cell receptor beta chains from one sample, sequenced in a study of T-cell memory formation after mild COVID-19. MiXCR, applied by TCRdb to the 5' RACE reads, yields one record per CDR3 protein. The sample gives 450,000 to 700,000 distinct CDR3 sequences, roughly 18% of which show up once; more than 10% is in the top ten. Sequences were obtained from PBMCs or a T cell subset sorted from them (not recorded which). Every receptor here comes from an adult woman who had mild COVID-19 (a few samples of this study predate the infection). Cell type and time point are not known. Each CDR3 is given with its conserved first and last residue. D genes are given only for firm matches. Not every row has a clone size; where given, it reads once, few, many or a size class.

CDR3 DNA: TGCAGCTCATCTGACCGAGCTAGCACAGATACGCAGTATTTT
CDR3 protein: CSSSDRASTDTQYF
J gene: TRBJ2-3
V gene: TRBV29-1
clone size: -
D gene: -

CDR3 DNA: TGTGCCAGCAGTTTATGGGGGGATATCGATGAAAAACTGTTTTTT
CDR3 protein: CASSLWGDIDEKLFF
J gene: TRBJ1-4
V gene: TRBV12-3/TRBV12-4
clone size: many
D gene: -

CDR3 DNA: TGTGCCAGCAGTTACCCCACCGGGGGGGCCGGAGAGACCCAGTACTTC
CDR3 protein: CASSYPTGGAGETQYF
J gene: TRBJ2-5
V gene: TRBV6-2/TRBV6-3
clone size: few
D gene: TRBD2

CDR3 DNA: TGCGCCAGCACAAACCCGGACAGGGCTGGCTACACCTTC
CDR3 protein: CASTNPDRAGYTF
J gene: TRBJ1-2
V gene: TRBV5-1
clone size: few
D gene: TRBD1

CDR3 DNA: TGCAGTGCTAGGACAGGGGGCTCCTACGAGCAGTACTTC
CDR3 protein: CSARTGGSYEQYF
J gene: TRBJ2-7
V gene: TRBV20-1
clone size: many
D gene: TRBD1

CDR3 DNA: TGCGCCAGCAGCTTGGATCAGGGAGACTATGGCTACACCTTC
CDR3 protein: CASSLDQGDYGYTF
J gene: TRBJ1-2
V gene: TRBV5-1
clone size: few
D gene: -

CDR3 DNA: TGTGCCACCGGGACCGGACCTGATAATTCACCCCTCCACTTT
CDR3 protein: CATGTGPDNSPLHF
J gene: TRBJ1-6
V gene: TRBV6-5
clone size: -
D gene: -

CDR3 DNA: TGTGCCAGCAGCCAGGGGACGCCCGTGGGGGGGCCCTACAATGAGCAGTTCTTC
CDR3 protein: CASSQGTPVGGPYNEQFF
J gene: TRBJ2-1
V gene: TRBV7-6
clone size: -
D gene: -

CDR3 DNA: TGTGCCAGCAGCTTACTAGCGGGCCGCTCCTACGAGCAGTACTTC
CDR3 protein: CASSLLAGRSYEQYF
J gene: TRBJ2-7
V gene: TRBV7-9
clone size: few
D gene: TRBD2

CDR3 DNA: TGTGCCAGCACCCGTATCAGGGTAGGAGGTGGCTACACCTTC
CDR3 protein: CASTRIRVGGGYTF
J gene: TRBJ1-2
V gene: TRBV12-3/TRBV12-4
clone size: few
D gene: -

CDR3 DNA: TGCAGCGTTGGGCAAGGTCGATCCTACGAGCAGTACTTC
CDR3 protein: CSVGQGRSYEQYF
J gene: TRBJ2-7
V gene: TRBV29-1
clone size: few
D gene: -

CDR3 DNA: TGTGCCAGCAGTGAAGAGTGGCAGAATCAGCCCCAGCATTTT
CDR3 protein: CASSEEWQNQPQHF
J gene: TRBJ1-5
V gene: TRBV6-1
clone size: -
D gene: -

CDR3 DNA: TGCAGCGTTGAACTCGCGGGGGGGCCTTACAATGAGCAGTTCTTC
CDR3 protein: CSVELAGGPYNEQFF
J gene: TRBJ2-1
V gene: TRBV29-1
clone size: -
D gene: TRBD2

CDR3 DNA: TGCAGTGCCCCCATGAGGACAGGGGGGCCTTCACCCCTCCACTTT
CDR3 protein: CSAPMRTGGPSPLHF
J gene: TRBJ1-6
V gene: TRBV20-1
clone size: -
D gene: TRBD1

CDR3 DNA: TGTGCCAGCAGCTTAATCCCTTTCGAGCAGTACTTC
CDR3 protein: CASSLIPFEQYF
J gene: TRBJ2-7
V gene: TRBV7-2
clone size: -
D gene: -

CDR3 DNA: TGCAGTGCCCTTAAGGCGGGAATCCAAGAGACCCAGTACTTC
CDR3 protein: CSALKAGIQETQYF
J gene: TRBJ2-5
V gene: TRBV20-1
clone size: many
D gene: -

CDR3 DNA: TGTGCCAGCAGTTACTTGGGCAGTGGCTACGAGCAGTACTTC
CDR3 protein: CASSYLGSGYEQYF
J gene: TRBJ2-7
V gene: TRBV6-5
clone size: -
D gene: -

CDR3 DNA: TGTGCCAGCAGCTTAGGCAGGGCAGCTGGAAACACCATATATTTT
CDR3 protein: CASSLGRAAGNTIYF
J gene: TRBJ1-3
V gene: TRBV7-9
clone size: few
D gene: -

CDR3 DNA: TGTGCCAGCAGCTTAGTAGCAGGGCGGGGCTCCTACAATGAGCAGTTCTTC
CDR3 protein: CASSLVAGRGSYNEQFF
J gene: TRBJ2-1
V gene: TRBV7-8
clone size: few
D gene: -

CDR3 DNA: TGTGCCAGCTCCCAGCAGGGGGCGCATGGCTACACCTTC
CDR3 protein: CASSQQGAHGYTF
J gene: TRBJ1-2
V gene: TRBV3-1
clone size: few
D gene: TRBD1

CDR3 DNA: TGCGCCAGCTCCCTTGGGGCGGGGGACTCCTACAATGAGCAGTTCTTC
CDR3 protein: CASSLGAGDSYNEQFF
J gene: TRBJ2-1
V gene: TRBV5-1
clone size: few
D gene: TRBD2

CDR3 DNA: TGCAGTGCTAGGGGACGGGAGGACTACGAGCAGTACTTC
CDR3 protein: CSARGREDYEQYF
J gene: TRBJ2-7
V gene: TRBV20-1
clone size: -
D gene: TRBD2

CDR3 DNA: TGTGCCAGCAGTTCAGGACTAGCGGGGGGAGGCTGGGAGACCCAGTACTTC
CDR3 protein: CASSSGLAGGGWETQYF
J gene: TRBJ2-5
V gene: TRBV12-3/TRBV12-4
clone size: many
D gene: TRBD2

CDR3 DNA: TGCGCCAGCAGAAGAGCAGGGGTCACTGAAGCTTTCTTT
CDR3 protein: CASRRAGVTEAFF
J gene: TRBJ1-1
V gene: TRBV5-1
clone size: few
D gene: -

CDR3 DNA: TGTGCCAGCAGCCCAAGAGAGATAGCAGATACGCAGTATTTT
CDR3 protein: CASSPREIADTQYF
J gene: TRBJ2-3
V gene: TRBV7-9
clone size: -
D gene: -

CDR3 DNA: TGTGCCAGCGCCCGGGCGTTGAACACTGAAGCTTTCTTT
CDR3 protein: CASARALNTEAFF
J gene: TRBJ1-1
V gene: TRBV25-1
clone size: -
D gene: -

CDR3 DNA: TGTGCCAGCGCCGGGCCGAAGGGACAGGGGCTTCATTTT
CDR3 protein: CASAGPKGQGLHF
J gene: TRBJ1-5
V gene: TRBV6-2/TRBV6-3
clone size: -
D gene: TRBD1

CDR3 DNA: TGCGCCAGCAGCCAAGATGTGGAGGGATCATTAGATACGCAGTATTTT
CDR3 protein: CASSQDVEGSLDTQYF
J gene: TRBJ2-3
V gene: TRBV4-1
clone size: few
D gene: -

CDR3 DNA: TGTGCCAGCAGCTCTTCAGGTTACACCGGGGAGCTGTTTTTT
CDR3 protein: CASSSSGYTGELFF
J gene: TRBJ2-2
V gene: TRBV7-9
clone size: -
D gene: -

CDR3 DNA: TGCGCCAGCAGCCAAGGACCTTTCCGGGAGACCCAGTACTTC
CDR3 protein: CASSQGPFRETQYF
J gene: TRBJ2-5
V gene: TRBV4-1
clone size: -
D gene: -

CDR3 DNA: TGTGCCAGTAGTATGGAGACGTCGTCCGCAGCTTTTTATGGCTACACCTTC
CDR3 protein: CASSMETSSAAFYGYTF
J gene: TRBJ1-2
V gene: TRBV19
clone size: -
D gene: -

CDR3 DNA: TGTGCCAGCACTCCACTAGCGGGAGCGCTCAATGAGCAGTTCTTC
CDR3 protein: CASTPLAGALNEQFF
J gene: TRBJ2-1
V gene: TRBV6-2/TRBV6-3
clone size: -
D gene: TRBD2

CDR3 DNA: TGCGCCAGCAGCCGAGAAGTGGGCAGGGACAATGAGCAGTTCTTC
CDR3 protein: CASSREVGRDNEQFF
J gene: TRBJ2-1
V gene: TRBV4-1
clone size: -
D gene: -

CDR3 DNA: TGTGCCAGTAGTATCGGTAGCGGGACCACAGATACGCAGTATTTT
CDR3 protein: CASSIGSGTTDTQYF
J gene: TRBJ2-3
V gene: TRBV19
clone size: -
D gene: TRBD2

CDR3 DNA: TGTGCCAGCAGTGAATGGCGGGGAGGGGGGTTTACCAAAGAGACCCAGTACTTC
CDR3 protein: CASSEWRGGGFTKETQYF
J gene: TRBJ2-5
V gene: TRBV6-1
clone size: -
D gene: -

CDR3 DNA: TGCAGTGCCGCTGCAGTGGAGAACACCGGGGAGCTGTTTTTT
CDR3 protein: CSAAAVENTGELFF
J gene: TRBJ2-2
V gene: TRBV20-1
clone size: -
D gene: -

CDR3 DNA: TGTGCCAGCGGAATGAACCCAACTCGAAAGTCCTACGAGCAGTACTTC
CDR3 protein: CASGMNPTRKSYEQYF
J gene: TRBJ2-7
V gene: TRBV5-6
clone size: few
D gene: -

CDR3 DNA: TGTGCCAGCAAGTTAGCGGGGCCTCACAATGAGCAGTTCTTC
CDR3 protein: CASKLAGPHNEQFF
J gene: TRBJ2-1
V gene: TRBV12-3/TRBV12-4
clone size: few
D gene: TRBD2

CDR3 DNA: TGTGCCATCAGAGTTGGACAGGGCGAAAACACCGGGGAGCTGTTTTTT
CDR3 protein: CAIRVGQGENTGELFF
J gene: TRBJ2-2
V gene: TRBV10-3
clone size: -
D gene: TRBD1

CDR3 DNA: TGCGCCAGCAGCCAAGATGGGTGGACAGGGGGCTTAGGGAGGACTGAAGCTTTCTTT
CDR3 protein: CASSQDGWTGGLGRTEAFF
J gene: TRBJ1-1
V gene: TRBV4-1
clone size: few
D gene: TRBD1

CDR3 DNA: TGTGCCAGGAGACGCAGGAACTCGGACACTGAAGCTTTCTTT
CDR3 protein: CARRRRNSDTEAFF
J gene: TRBJ1-1
V gene: TRBV2
clone size: -
D gene: -

CDR3 DNA: TGTGCCAGCAGCTTAAAGGGCGGGGAGCTGTTTTTT
CDR3 protein: CASSLKGGELFF
J gene: TRBJ2-2
V gene: TRBV7-3
clone size: -
D gene: -

CDR3 DNA: TGTGCCAGCAGTTACAGGGAGTCGAACACCGGGGAGCTGTTTTTT
CDR3 protein: CASSYRESNTGELFF
J gene: TRBJ2-2
V gene: TRBV6-6
clone size: -
D gene: -

CDR3 DNA: TGTGCCAGCAGCCACGGGGGTCTGGCGCAGTATTTT
CDR3 protein: CASSHGGLAQYF
J gene: TRBJ2-3
V gene: TRBV3-1
clone size: -
D gene: -

CDR3 DNA: TGTGCCAGCAGCTTAGTGGTGGGGGATCCCCTCTACGAGCAGTACTTC
CDR3 protein: CASSLVVGDPLYEQYF
J gene: TRBJ2-7
V gene: TRBV11-2
clone size: -
D gene: -

CDR3 DNA: TGCAGCAGCTCTGCGGGACTTGACTACGAGCAGTACTTC
CDR3 protein: CSSSAGLDYEQYF
J gene: TRBJ2-7
V gene: TRBV20-1
clone size: -
D gene: -

CDR3 DNA: TGTGCCAGCAGCCTTAGGACCGAACGGGCGGAAGCTTTCTTT
CDR3 protein: CASSLRTERAEAFF
J gene: TRBJ1-1
V gene: TRBV7-8
clone size: -
D gene: -

CDR3 DNA: TGTGCCAGCAGCTCTAGCGGGGGGCTCCGAACCGGGGAGCTGTTTTTT
CDR3 protein: CASSSSGGLRTGELFF
J gene: TRBJ2-2
V gene: TRBV11-2
clone size: few
D gene: TRBD2

CDR3 DNA: TGTGCCAGCAGCTTAGCGGTAGCGGGGCCCCAAGAGACCCAGTACTTC
CDR3 protein: CASSLAVAGPQETQYF
J gene: TRBJ2-5
V gene: TRBV7-2
clone size: -
D gene: TRBD2

CDR3 DNA: TGTGCCAGCAGCTTAGCCCGGTGGGGATATTCACCCCTCCACTTT
CDR3 protein: CASSLARWGYSPLHF
J gene: TRBJ1-6
V gene: TRBV7-2
clone size: few
D gene: -

CDR3 DNA: TGTGCCAGCACCCCCGAACAGGGAAGCGATACGCAGTATTTT
CDR3 protein: CASTPEQGSDTQYF
J gene: TRBJ2-3
V gene: TRBV6-5
clone size: many
D gene: -

CDR3 DNA: TGCGCCAGCAGCTTGGACGGCAGGGGGATAAATCAGCCCCAGCATTTT
CDR3 protein: CASSLDGRGINQPQHF
J gene: TRBJ1-5
V gene: TRBV5-1
clone size: -
D gene: TRBD1

CDR3 DNA: TGTGCCACCAGCAGAGTTGGCAGTAAAGAGACCCAGTACTTC
CDR3 protein: CATSRVGSKETQYF
J gene: TRBJ2-5
V gene: TRBV15
clone size: -
D gene: -

CDR3 DNA: TGTGCCACCAGTGGAGTTTTGAACACTGAAGCTTTCTTT
CDR3 protein: CATSGVLNTEAFF
J gene: TRBJ1-1
V gene: TRBV24-1
clone size: few
D gene: -

CDR3 DNA: TGTGCCAGCAGCCCTCACTCAGGGCTTGAAGCTTTCTTT
CDR3 protein: CASSPHSGLEAFF
J gene: TRBJ1-1
V gene: TRBV6-2/TRBV6-3
clone size: -
D gene: -

CDR3 DNA: TGTGCCACCAGCAAAGGGGTGGGCTCCTACGAGCAGTACTTC
CDR3 protein: CATSKGVGSYEQYF
J gene: TRBJ2-7
V gene: TRBV15
clone size: -
D gene: -

CDR3 DNA: TGTGCCAGCAGTGAATCGGGACAGAAAGAGACCCAGTACTTC
CDR3 protein: CASSESGQKETQYF
J gene: TRBJ2-5
V gene: TRBV6-1
clone size: many
D gene: TRBD1

CDR3 DNA: TGTGCCACCGGGGCCCTGAACACTGAAGCTTTCTTT
CDR3 protein: CATGALNTEAFF
J gene: TRBJ1-1
V gene: TRBV4-2
clone size: -
D gene: -

CDR3 DNA: TGTGCCAGCAGAGCCGGAGAAACCGGGGAGCTGTTTTTT
CDR3 protein: CASRAGETGELFF
J gene: TRBJ2-2
V gene: TRBV12-3/TRBV12-4
clone size: -
D gene: -

CDR3 DNA: TGCGCCAGCAGCCGTTCTAGCGGGGGATCGCAAGAGACCCAGTACTTC
CDR3 protein: CASSRSSGGSQETQYF
J gene: TRBJ2-5
V gene: TRBV4-1
clone size: many
D gene: TRBD2